These 10 T cell receptor beta chains came from one sample sequenced in a study of metastatic and nonmetastatic thyroid tumors. With MiXCR, TCRdb called clones anew from the PCR reads. The data show some 27,000 clones, around a quarter seen once. Every patient underwent thyroid surgery untreated. Sequences were obtained from blood. The receptors originated from a female donor with papillary thyroid cancer or a benign thyroid nodule (not recorded which). Some clones in this sample may be carry-over from other donors' samples.

This clone showed up many times. The chain recombines TRBV27 with TRBJ2-2; possible D gene TRBD1, 5 bases. Germline V lookup: CDR1 MNHEY, CDR2 SMNVEV (reference sequence). There are 16 residues in the CDR3. V lost 4 bases, J lost 6 bases, and 18 bases lay in between. CDR3 sequence reads: CASSSSVGRAAGELFF. CDR3 nucleotide sequence: TGTGCCAGCAGTTCATCGGTCGGCAGGGCGGCCGGGGAGCTGTTTTTT.

The chain recombines TRBV6-1 with TRBJ2-7; 8 bases align to TRBD1. The junction had 7 bases not matched to a gene; V was cut back by 4 bases and J by 5 bases. Germline V CDR1 and CDR2: MNHNS, SASEGT. CDR3 length equals 14 residues. CDR3 bases: TGTGCCAGCAGTGGGACAGGGAGGAGGAACGAGCAGTACTTC. It translates to CASSGTGRRNEQYF.

There are many counts of this clone. The rearrangement links TRBV18 to TRBJ2-7, with 7 bases that match TRBD1. This CDR3 has 13 amino acids. In germline, CDR1 is KGHSH, CDR2 LQKENI. The trim removed 6 bases at V and 2 bases at J, leaving 4 bases unmatched. CDR3 in amino acids: CASSGTVAYEQYF. CDR3 nucleotide sequence: TGTGCCAGCTCCGGGACAGTAGCCTACGAGCAGTACTTC. The full variable domain, its missing parts supplied by reference TRBV18 and TRBJ2-7, is NAGVMQNPRHLVRRRGQEARLRCSPMKGHSHVYWYRQLPEEGLKFMVYLQKENIIDESGMPKERFSAEFPKEGPSILRIQQVVRGDSAAYFCASSGTVAYEQYFGPGTRLTVT.

About this clone itself: One end of the junction does not line up with germline, which may come from a read error. This chain uses TRBV12-3 or TRBV12-4 with TRBJ2-3, with a possible D match to TRBD2 (5 bases). The CDR3 spans 14 residues. The CDR3, as DNA: TGTGCCAGCATTCCCAGGACGGAGGCAGATACGCAGTGTTTT. Protein sequence: CASIPRTEADTQCF.

The chain carries TRBV20-1 and TRBJ1-5; no clear D gene. The germline V and J ends were trimmed by 0 bases and 5 bases, with 14 bases remaining between them. The CDR3 extends over 15 amino acids. CDR1 and CDR2 (germline): DFQATT, SNEGSKA (reference sequence). CDR3 loop: CSARDLVKLDQPQHF. The CDR3 bases are TGCAGTGCTAGAGACCTCGTGAAGTTGGATCAGCCCCAGCATTTT.

This chain uses TRBV28 with TRBJ1-2; D gene ambiguous. Trimming pared 6 bases from V and 5 bases from J, leaving 10 bases between. Germline CDR1 reads MDHEN; CDR2 reads SYDVKM. The CDR3 runs to 12 residues. The CDR3 reads CASRTSLYGYTF. The CDR3 nucleotides read TGTGCCAGCAGGACCTCCCTATATGGCTACACCTTC.

This clone showed up many times. The chain employs TRBV2 and TRBJ2-3; unclear D gene. In germline, CDR1 is SNHLY, CDR2 FYNNEI. The CDR3 spans 15 residues. The germline V and J ends were trimmed by 0 bases and 4 bases, with 11 bases remaining between them. The CDR3: CASSEAGITPDTQYF. The DNA of the CDR3 is TGTGCCAGCAGTGAAGCGGGGATAACACCAGATACGCAGTATTTT.

This clone was detected only a few times. The chain links TRBV6-1 to TRBJ2-7; D tentatively fits TRBD1 or TRBD2 (5 bases each). The CDR3 spans 15 residues. The V and J ends lost 8 bases and 4 bases respectively, with 21 bases between them. The germline CDR1 and CDR2 sequences are MNHNS and SASEGT. CDR3 in amino acids: CASHKGAERGYEQYF. CDR3 nucleotide sequence: TGTGCCAGCCACAAAGGGGCGGAACGAGGGTACGAGCAGTACTTC.

This clone was counted many times. The chain joins TRBV7-2 to TRBJ2-3; D possibly corresponds to TRBD2 (6 bases). Germline-derived CDR1 and CDR2 are SGHTA and FQGNSA. CDR3 length: 15 residues. The V end was cut by 2 bases, the J end by 1 base, with 10 bases between. Written as DNA, the CDR3 is TGTGCCAGCAGCTTACGGCGGGATGGCACAGATACGCAGTATTTT. Protein sequence: CASSLRRDGTDTQYF.

Regarding this clone: This may stem from a read error, because a much larger clone lies one nucleotide away. Within the sample, other DNA sequences also encode this same CDR3. This chain links TRBV14 with TRBJ2-1; the D gene is possibly TRBD1 (5 bases). In germline, CDR1 is SGHDN, CDR2 FVKESK. The CDR3 extends over 15 amino acids. V lost 4 bases, J lost 0 bases, and 10 bases lay in between. DNA of the CDR3: TGTGCCAGCAGCCCAACAGGTGGCTCCTACAATGAGCAGTTCTTC. Translated: CASSPTGGSYNEQFF.